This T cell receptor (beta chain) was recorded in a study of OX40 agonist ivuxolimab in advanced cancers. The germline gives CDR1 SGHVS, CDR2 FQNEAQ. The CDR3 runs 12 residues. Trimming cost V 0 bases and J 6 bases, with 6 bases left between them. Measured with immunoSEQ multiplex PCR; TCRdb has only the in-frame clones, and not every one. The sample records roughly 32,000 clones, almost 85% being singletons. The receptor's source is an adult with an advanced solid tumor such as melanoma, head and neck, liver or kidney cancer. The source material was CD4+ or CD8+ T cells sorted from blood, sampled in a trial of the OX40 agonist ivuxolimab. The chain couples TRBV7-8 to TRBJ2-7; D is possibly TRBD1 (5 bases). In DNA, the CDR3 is TGTGCCAGCAGCTTAGCAGGGGCCGAGCAGTACTTC. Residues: CASSLAGAEQYF.